Described below is a single T cell receptor (beta chain) sequence and its context. Its binding antigen is unknown. Base qualities are not at hand, and no much larger clone is one base apart. The record originates from a study of T cell changes during pregnancy in multiple sclerosis (dated by TCRdb to between 2017 and 2020). General notes on the study: Changes in the T cell repertoire over the course of pregnancy were examined in this study in women with multiple sclerosis.

Reading from cysteine to phenylalanine, the CDR3 counts 16 amino acids. Only the CDR3 DNA is retained, 48 bases long and in frame from the first base. CDR1 and CDR2, per the germline V gene, are SGHRS and YFSETQ. V was cut back by 1 base and J by 2 bases, leaving a gap of 13 bases between them. The library was produced with the immunoSEQ multiplex PCR assay. The immuneACCESS repertoire file appears here via TCRdb, limited to in-frame rearrangements. These files lack a portion of the clones; in checked studies, under half of the deficit traces to unresolved V genes, and the cause of the others is not known. The sample yields around 56,000 clones; 70% to 90% were counted once. The top ten constitute 0.38% of the sample.

The sequence is built from TRBV5-1 and TRBJ2-1; TRBD2 could be the D gene, as 6 bases match. The sequence came from a female donor with multiple sclerosis, enrolled in a pregnancy study. Specimen: CD4+ T cells from peripheral blood mononuclear cells, collected in the third trimester of pregnancy. The DNA sequence is as follows: TGCGCCAGCAGCTTGTTTCCGGGAGCAACCTACAATGAGCAGTTCTTC. Translation gives CASSLFPGATYNEQFF.